What follows are 32 T cell receptor beta chains derived from one specimen sequenced in a study of blood T cells in healthy people across ages (dated by TCRdb to between 2015 and 2016). Library prep was done by 5' RACE. This sample was sequenced with an Illumina HiSeq 2500. A second roughly 7 to 11 cycle PCR used a sample-barcoded 5' primer and a J-beta primer mix. TCRdb reprocessed the public reads (quality trimming at Q25 with fastp, clone calling with MiXCR) and kept in-frame beta chains. Each record represents a unique CDR3 protein, reported with the most common genes and DNA among its rows. The sample table contains almost 800,000 distinct CDR3 sequences; only one count was recorded for more than 45% of them. In total, the top ten clones hold about 20% of the sample. Sequenced input: blood. The receptors shown here come from a man in his thirties or forties in good health.

V is TRBV28 and J is TRBJ2-7; possibly TRBD1 for D (6 bases). This CDR3 has 13 amino acids. Germline assignment: CDR1 MDHEN and CDR2 SYDVKM. V dropped 5 bases and J dropped 7 bases, with 15 bases sitting between them. The CDR3: CASSRPQGREQYF. CDR3 coding DNA: TGTGCCAGCAGTCGACCACAGGGACGTGAGCAGTACTTC. The full variable domain, rest sourced from reference TRBV28 and TRBJ2-7, is DVKVTQSSRYLVKRTGEKVFLECVQDMDHENMFWYRQDPGLGLRLIYFSYDVKMKEKGDIPEGYSVSREKKERFSLILESASTNQTSMYLCASSRPQGREQYFGPGTRLTVT.

The rearrangement links TRBV23-1 to TRBJ1-5; no clear D. TRBV23-1 is annotated as an ORF whose role is uncertain. This CDR3 spans 17 amino acids. Trimming pared 1 base from V and 0 bases from J, leaving 13 bases between. In DNA form, the CDR3 reads TGCGCCAGCAGTCAATTCTCGTTGGAGGATAGCAATCAGCCCCAGCATTTT. Translation: CASSQFSLEDSNQPQHF.

The chain couples TRBV20-1 to TRBJ2-5; perhaps TRBD1 as D (8 bases). TRBJ2-7 explains the end of the DNA better; the J call may be wrong. Germline V gene data show CDR1 as DFQATT and CDR2 as SNEGSKA (reference sequence). The CDR3 totals 14 residues. Here the CDR3 DNA reads TGCAGTGCCAAGAGGGGGGGACAGGAAAACGAGCAGTACTTC. Encoded protein: CSAKRGGQENEQYF.

The chain is built from TRBV7-9 and TRBJ1-1, with D perhaps matching TRBD1 (6 bases). Trimming took off 4 bases at V and 4 bases at J, with 10 bases between the two ends. The V gene's germline CDR1 is SEHNR and CDR2 FQNEAQ (reference sequence). This CDR3 is built from 13 residues. CDR3 DNA sequence: TGTGCCAGCAGCTCGCAGGGGTCCACTGAAGCTTTCTTT. This encodes CASSSQGSTEAFF.

This rearrangement joins TRBV12-5 to TRBJ2-3, with unresolved D. Germline V gene lookup returns CDR1 LGHNT and CDR2 FRNRAP. The ends were cut back, 7 bases at V and 0 bases at J, with 11 bases in the middle. The CDR3 spans 14 residues. In DNA, the CDR3 is TGTGCTAGTGTCCTGATCAGTAGCACAGATACGCAGTATTTT. Protein product: CASVLISSTDTQYF.

The chain uses TRBV29-1 and TRBJ2-2, with 7 nucleotides matching TRBD2. Unmatched junction bases numbered 8, after V lost 3 bases and J lost 4 bases. CDR3 length: 15 residues. Germline V CDR1 and CDR2: SQVTM, ANQGSEA. As DNA, the CDR3 is TGCAGCGTTGATGTGTCCCCGGGGGGCACCGGGGAGCTGTTTTTT. Translation gives CSVDVSPGGTGELFF.

Points on this clonotype: A junction boundary mismatches the germline segment, possibly from a read error. This chain uses TRBV7-9 with TRBJ2-5; D might be TRBD1 (5 bases). The J call may be faulty, since TRBJ2-7 better matches the DNA end. The CDR3 is 13 amino acids. From germline, CDR1 is SEHNR and CDR2 FQNEAQ (reference sequence). The CDR3 here is CASSLRGILEQYF. CDR3 DNA: TGTGCCAGTAGCTTAAGGGGAATACTCGAGCAGTACTTC.

The chain has TRBV5-5 and TRBJ2-3, with D unresolved. The ends were cut back, 3 bases at V and 2 bases at J, with 7 bases in the middle. The CDR3 has 13 residues. Germline-derived CDR1 and CDR2 are SGHKS and YYEKEE (reference sequence). The CDR3 protein is CASSWENTDTQYF. The CDR3 DNA is TGTGCCAGCAGCTGGGAAAACACAGATACGCAGTATTTT.

J is TRBJ2-3 and V is TRBV4-1; 11 nucleotides align to TRBD1. This CDR3 comprises 16 residues. V gave up 1 base and J gave up 3 bases; unmatched junction bases: 3. Germline CDR1 MGHRA, CDR2 YSYEKL. The CDR3 DNA reads as TGCGCCAGCAGCCAAGCTGGGACAGGGGGAACAGATACGCAGTATTTT. It encodes CASSQAGTGGTDTQYF.

This chain joins TRBV20-1 and TRBJ2-2; unclear D gene. The germline V and J ends were trimmed by 6 bases and 0 bases, with 14 bases remaining between them. The CDR3 is made up of 15 amino acids. Germline V lookup: CDR1 DFQATT, CDR2 SNEGSKA (reference sequence). The CDR3 DNA is TGCAGTGCAATCCATCGGACGGCGAACACCGGGGAGCTGTTTTTT. It translates to CSAIHRTANTGELFF.

The V and J genes are TRBV7-9 and TRBJ2-7; maybe TRBD1 (5 bases). There are 15 residues in the CDR3. Germline CDR1 reads SEHNR; CDR2 reads FQNEAQ (reference sequence). The V and J ends lost 1 base and 2 bases respectively, with 12 bases between them. The CDR3, as DNA: TGTGCCAGCAGCTTAGTGACAGCCGCCACCTACGAGCAGTACTTC. Its protein is CASSLVTAATYEQYF.

The chain carries TRBV6-1 and TRBJ2-5; 9 nucleotides align to TRBD1. Germline trimming cut 10 bases from V and 5 bases from J; bases unmatched to any gene: 17. Germline lookup yields CDR1 MNHNS and CDR2 SASEGT. The CDR3 is made up of 16 amino acids. The CDR3 DNA reads TGTGCCACCCTTATCACCAACAGGGGGCCGGGGGAGACCCAGTACTTC. Its translation: CATLITNRGPGETQYF.

The chain recombines TRBV20-1 with TRBJ1-2; no clear D gene. The germline V gene encodes CDR1 DFQATT and CDR2 SNEGSKA (reference sequence). The V gene lost 3 bases and the J gene lost 8 bases, with 13 bases spanning the gap. The CDR3 runs 12 residues. The DNA of the CDR3 is TGCAGTGCTAGTAGGGCGAACCCGGGCTACACCTTC. It is translated as CSASRANPGYTF.

The genes are TRBV11-3 and TRBJ1-2; maybe TRBD1 (5 bases). Trimming removed 5 bases from V and 8 bases from J, with 12 bases in between. Germline V gives CDR1 SGHNT, CDR2 YENEEA. The CDR3 has 12 amino acids. CDR3 protein: CASSVGGDGYTF. The CDR3 nucleotides read TGTGCCAGCAGCGTCGGGGGGGACGGCTACACCTTC.

The V call is TRBV29-1, the J call TRBJ2-3; no clear D gene. This CDR3 spans 12 amino acids. CDR1 is SQVTM and CDR2 is ANQGSEA in the germline V gene. V shed 4 bases and J shed 5 bases, with 10 bases lying between them. CDR3 loop: CSVGDSEDTQYF. The CDR3, as DNA: TGCAGCGTTGGCGACTCCGAAGATACGCAGTATTTT.

V gene TRBV12-3 or TRBV12-4 combines with J gene TRBJ2-4, with 8 bases aligning to TRBD1. The CDR3 extends over 16 amino acids. The junction had 18 bases not matched to a gene; V was cut back by 4 bases and J by 13 bases. CDR3 bases: TGTGCCAGCAGTTCGACAGGGGCGCTCACGGCTTGGGAGCAGTACTTC. It is translated as CASSSTGALTAWEQYF.

The V and J genes are TRBV27 and TRBJ1-1; TRBD1 might be the D (5 bases). The CDR3 sequence is 13 residues long. Deletions cut 8 bases from V and 5 bases from J, with 15 bases between. Germline loops: CDR1 MNHEY, CDR2 SMNVEV (reference sequence). CDR3 nucleotide sequence: TGTGCCAGCTCACGGGGGAGGGTAACTGAAGCTTTCTTT. Protein sequence: CASSRGRVTEAFF.

The V and J genes are TRBV28 and TRBJ1-4; TRBD1 agrees at 9 bases. This CDR3 region has 15 residues. Trimming cost V 7 bases and J 8 bases; bases outside gene matches: 11. Germline loops: CDR1 MDHEN, CDR2 SYDVKM. The CDR3 spells CASNAGTGLREKLFF. DNA for the CDR3: TGTGCCAGCAACGCCGGGACAGGGCTACGAGAAAAACTGTTTTTT.

The V and J genes are TRBV5-1 and TRBJ1-5; D possibly corresponds to TRBD1 (5 bases). The CDR3 sequence is 14 residues long. Trimming shortened V by 10 bases and J by 3 bases, and 17 bases separated the two germline ends. Germline loops: CDR1 SGHRS, CDR2 YFSETQ. CDR3 loop: CASRQSGDNQPQHF. CDR3 sequence (DNA): TGCGCCTCTCGACAGTCGGGGGACAATCAGCCCCAGCATTTT.

The chain joins TRBV7-9 to TRBJ2-1; D is perhaps TRBD2 (6 bases). V was cut by 0 bases and J by 10 bases, with 10 bases left in between. The germline CDR1 and CDR2 sequences are SEHNR and FQNEAQ (reference sequence). CDR3 length: 13 amino acids. The CDR3 here is CASSLAGGWEQFF. CDR3 coding DNA: TGTGCCAGCAGCTTAGCGGGAGGCTGGGAGCAGTTCTTC.

J is TRBJ2-4 and V is TRBV24-1, with D perhaps given as TRBD1 or TRBD2 (5 bases each). The end of the DNA fits TRBJ2-5 better, so the J call may be wrong. Germline assignment: CDR1 KGHDR and CDR2 SFDVKD. CDR3 length: 16 amino acids. In DNA, the CDR3 is TGTGCCACCAGTAGGGTTGAGGGGCGCGGAGGAGAGACCCAGTACTTC. Its protein is CATSRVEGRGGETQYF.

Only a few counts were recorded for this clonotype. This chain joins TRBV5-1 and TRBJ2-7; perhaps TRBD1 as D (6 bases). The CDR3 is 16 amino acids. Between the trimmed V and J ends, which lost 4 bases and 5 bases, there was a span of 22 bases. The germline gives CDR1 SGHRS, CDR2 YFSETQ. CDR3: CASSRSTGITSNEQYF. CDR3 sequence (DNA): TGCGCCAGCAGCCGTTCAACAGGGATTACGTCGAACGAGCAGTACTTC.

This clonotype was seen once. Without the conserved terminal phenylalanine or tryptophan, this CDR3 likely stems from a read error. The V gene is TRBV11-2, the J gene TRBJ2-1; D gene ambiguous. The CDR3 is 13 amino acids. Germline V CDR1 and CDR2: SGHAT, FQNNGV. The V and J ends lost 5 bases and 3 bases respectively, with 8 bases between them. Written as DNA, the CDR3 is TGTGCCAGCAGCCCCGGGTACTACAATGAGCAGTTCTGC. Its translation is CASSPGYYNEQFC.

The chain couples TRBV12-3 or TRBV12-4 to TRBJ2-7, with TRBD1 identical over 8 bases. Trimming removed 4 bases from V and 2 bases from J; junction bases left unmatched: 7. CDR3 length equals 15 residues. The CDR3 nucleotides are TGTGCCAGCAGTTCCAAGCGCAGGGGGCCCTACGAGCAGTACTTC. Its translation is CASSSKRRGPYEQYF.

As concerns this clonotype: One junction end disagrees with the germline gene, perhaps due to a read error. The genes are TRBV9 and TRBJ2-3; a weak D match, TRBD2 (5 bases). CDR3 length: 14 residues. In germline, CDR1 is SGDLS, CDR2 YYNGEE. CDR3 loop: CASSTRPFRDTRYF. The CDR3 nucleotides read TGTGCCAGCAGCACCCGGCCGTTCCGGGATACGCGGTATTTT.

This clonotype was seen ten or more times. The V gene is TRBV6-1, the J gene TRBJ2-3; 7 bases are a match to TRBD1. Per the germline V gene, CDR1 is MNHNS and CDR2 is SASEGT. V lost 5 bases to trimming and J lost 0 bases; unmatched junction nucleotides: 5. This CDR3 is 15 amino acids long. The CDR3 region is CASSLWDSSTDTQYF. The DNA of the CDR3 is TGTGCCAGCAGTCTTTGGGACAGTAGCACAGATACGCAGTATTTT.

The rearrangement links TRBV7-9 to TRBJ2-1; D not resolved. V dropped 1 base and J dropped 8 bases, with 0 bases sitting between them. The CDR3 is 10 amino acids. The germline gives CDR1 SEHNR, CDR2 FQNEAQ (reference sequence). CDR3 sequence (DNA): TGTGCCAGCAGCTTAGATGAGCAGTTCTTC. It yields the protein CASSLDEQFF.

This clonotype has a count of ten or more. The rearrangement uses TRBV28 and TRBJ2-7, with 8 bases aligning to TRBD1. The CDR3 is 13 amino acids. Trimming at V came to 6 bases and at J to 6 bases, leaving 7 bases not matched to a gene. Looked up from germline, CDR1 is MDHEN and CDR2 is SYDVKM. The CDR3 region is CASSGQGSREQYF. The CDR3 DNA reads TGTGCCAGCAGCGGACAGGGCTCACGCGAGCAGTACTTC.

This clonotype was seen once. The CDR3 nucleotides read TGTGCCAGCAGTTACACGGGTTTTTCGGCCTATGGCTACACCTTC. Residues: CASSYTGFSAYGYTF. The gene calls are TRBV6-5 and TRBJ1-2, with D unclear. Deletions cut 2 bases from V and 4 bases from J, with 14 bases between. Germline V lookup: CDR1 MNHEY, CDR2 SVGAGI. The CDR3 spans 15 residues.

The chain has TRBV6-5 and TRBJ2-7; D possibly corresponds to TRBD1 (6 bases). V was cut by 4 bases and J by 5 bases, with 15 bases left in between. Germline assignment: CDR1 MNHEY and CDR2 SVGAGI. This CDR3 is 14 amino acids long. This CDR3 is CASSFQQGFHEQYF. Here the CDR3 DNA reads TGTGCCAGCAGTTTCCAACAGGGTTTCCACGAGCAGTACTTC.

V and J are TRBV20-1 and TRBJ2-1, with a tentative D call TRBD1 (7 bases). Trimming took 5 bases from V and 4 from J, leaving 21 bases between them. The germline gives CDR1 DFQATT, CDR2 SNEGSKA (reference sequence). The CDR3 runs to 16 residues. In nucleotides, the CDR3 is TGCAGTGCTCTTAACTGGAGGGCAGGGGGTTACAATGAGCAGTTCTTC. As protein: CSALNWRAGGYNEQFF.

The chain joins TRBV18 to TRBJ2-5; perhaps TRBD2 as D (5 bases). From germline, CDR1 is KGHSH and CDR2 LQKENI. Trimming took off 0 bases at V and 4 bases at J, with 9 bases between the two ends. The CDR3 runs 14 residues. CDR3 amino acids: CASSPPEGRETQYF. The CDR3 region has the DNA TGTGCCAGCTCACCACCCGAGGGTCGAGAGACCCAGTACTTC.